This T cell receptor (beta chain) was sequenced in a study of cytomegalovirus exposure and HLA in healthy donors. Across the study: Early released data had about 85 million unique TCRs, all coming from HLA-typed donors.

In the PCR, 60 Vbeta and 13 Jbeta primers were used. Only in-frame clones appear in the TCRdb table, and some are missing; sequencing was by immunoSEQ multiplex PCR. The sample has around 130,000 clones. A word on this clone: Antigen: not known.

Germline-derived CDR1 and CDR2 are SGHRS and YFSETQ. The CDR3 spans 14 residues. Trimming shortened V by 4 bases and J by 4 bases, and 14 bases separated the two germline ends. General study points: The authors later linked a missense DCLRE1C variant to TCR beta V- and J-gene trimming. An analysis that was carried out later associated 16,951 TCR beta sequences with HLA alleles at 0.05 false discovery rate.

The sequenced sample was PBMCs. The sequence was obtained from a woman aged 55-69 years in good health and CMV-seronegative. The gene calls are TRBV5-1 and TRBJ2-5, with no clear D. In DNA form, the CDR3 reads TGCGCCAGCAGCCCGAGCCTCGCAGGAGAGACCCAGTACTTC. It encodes CASSPSLAGETQYF.